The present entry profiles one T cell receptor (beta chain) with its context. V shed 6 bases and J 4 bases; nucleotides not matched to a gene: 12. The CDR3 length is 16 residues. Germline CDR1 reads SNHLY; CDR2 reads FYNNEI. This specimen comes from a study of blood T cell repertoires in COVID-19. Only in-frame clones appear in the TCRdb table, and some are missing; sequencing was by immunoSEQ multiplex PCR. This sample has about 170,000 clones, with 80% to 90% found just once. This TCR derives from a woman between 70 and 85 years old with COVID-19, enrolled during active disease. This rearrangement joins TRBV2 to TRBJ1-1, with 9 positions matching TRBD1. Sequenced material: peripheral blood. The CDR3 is CASRDGTGRVVTEAFF. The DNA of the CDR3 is TGTGCCAGCAGGGACGGGACAGGGAGGGTCGTCACTGAAGCTTTCTTT.